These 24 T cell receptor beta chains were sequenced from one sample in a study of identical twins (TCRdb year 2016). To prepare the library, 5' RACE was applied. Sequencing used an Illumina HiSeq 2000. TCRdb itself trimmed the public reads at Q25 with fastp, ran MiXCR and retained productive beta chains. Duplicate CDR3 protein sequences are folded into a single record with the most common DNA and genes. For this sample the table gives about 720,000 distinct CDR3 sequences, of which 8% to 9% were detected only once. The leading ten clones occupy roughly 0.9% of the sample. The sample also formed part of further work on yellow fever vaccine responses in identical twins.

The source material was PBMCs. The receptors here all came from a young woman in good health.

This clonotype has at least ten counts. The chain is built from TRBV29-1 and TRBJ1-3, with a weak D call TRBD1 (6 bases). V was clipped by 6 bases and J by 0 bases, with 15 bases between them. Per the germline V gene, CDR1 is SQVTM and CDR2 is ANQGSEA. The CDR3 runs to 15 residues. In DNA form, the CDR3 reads TGCAGCGTGGGACTAGCGGGGGCCTCTGGAAACACCATATATTTT. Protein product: CSVGLAGASGNTIYF.

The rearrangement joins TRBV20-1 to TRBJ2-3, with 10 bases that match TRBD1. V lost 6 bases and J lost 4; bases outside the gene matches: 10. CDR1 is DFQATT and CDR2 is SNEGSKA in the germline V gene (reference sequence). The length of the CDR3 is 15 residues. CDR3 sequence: CSAIGGQGLPDTQYF. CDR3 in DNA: TGCAGTGCCATAGGGGGACAGGGGCTCCCAGATACGCAGTATTTT.

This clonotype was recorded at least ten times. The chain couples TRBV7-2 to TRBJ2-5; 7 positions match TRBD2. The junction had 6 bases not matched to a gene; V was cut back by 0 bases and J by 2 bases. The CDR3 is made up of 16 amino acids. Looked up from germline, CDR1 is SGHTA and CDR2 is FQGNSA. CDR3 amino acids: CASSLAGLGRQETQYF. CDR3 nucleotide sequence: TGTGCCAGCAGCTTAGCCGGACTAGGGAGGCAAGAGACCCAGTACTTC.

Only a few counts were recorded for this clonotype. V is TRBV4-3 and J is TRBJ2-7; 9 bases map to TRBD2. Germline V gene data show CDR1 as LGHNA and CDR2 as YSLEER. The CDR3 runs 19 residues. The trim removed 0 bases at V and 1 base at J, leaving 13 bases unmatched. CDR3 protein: CASSQDIFGGAGGSYEQYF. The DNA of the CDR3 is TGCGCCAGCAGCCAAGATATTTTTGGGGGCGCGGGAGGGTCCTACGAGCAGTACTTC.

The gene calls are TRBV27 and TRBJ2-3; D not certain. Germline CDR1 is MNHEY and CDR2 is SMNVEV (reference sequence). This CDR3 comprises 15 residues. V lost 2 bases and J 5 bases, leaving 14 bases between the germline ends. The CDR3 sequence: CASSLVRPLGDTQYF. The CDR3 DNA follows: TGTGCCAGCAGTTTAGTTCGCCCCCTGGGAGATACGCAGTATTTT.

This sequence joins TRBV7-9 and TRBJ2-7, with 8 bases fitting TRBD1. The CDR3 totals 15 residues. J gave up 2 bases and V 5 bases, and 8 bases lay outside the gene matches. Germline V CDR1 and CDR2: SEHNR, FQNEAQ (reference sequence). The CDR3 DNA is TGTGCCAGCAGCCCTGACCCGGGACAGGCCTACGAGCAGTACTTC. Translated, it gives CASSPDPGQAYEQYF. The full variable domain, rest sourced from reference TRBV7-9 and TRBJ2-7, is DTGVSQNPRHKITKRGQNVTFRCDPISEHNRLYWYRQTLGQGPEFLTYFQNEAQLEKSRLLSDRFSAERPKGSFSTLEIQRTEQGDSAMYLCASSPDPGQAYEQYFGPGTRLTVT.

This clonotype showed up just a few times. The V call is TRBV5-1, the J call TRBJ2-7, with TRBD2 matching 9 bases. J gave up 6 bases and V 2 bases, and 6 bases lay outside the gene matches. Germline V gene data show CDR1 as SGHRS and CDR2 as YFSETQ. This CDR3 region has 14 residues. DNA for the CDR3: TGCGCCAGCAGCTTTCTCGGGACTAGCTCCGAGCAGTACTTC. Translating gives CASSFLGTSSEQYF. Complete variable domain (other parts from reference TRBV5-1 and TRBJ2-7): KAGVTQTPRYLIKTRGQQVTLSCSPISGHRSVSWYQQTPGQGLQFLFEYFSETQRNKGNFPGRFSGRQFSNSRSEMNVSTLELGDSALYLCASSFLGTSSEQYFGPGTRLTVT.

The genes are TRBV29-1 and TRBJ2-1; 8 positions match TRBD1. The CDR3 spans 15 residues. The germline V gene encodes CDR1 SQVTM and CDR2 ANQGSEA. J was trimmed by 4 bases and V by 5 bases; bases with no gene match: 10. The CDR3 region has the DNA TGCAGCGTTACCCAAGGACAGGGTTTATACAATGAGCAGTTCTTC. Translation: CSVTQGQGLYNEQFF.

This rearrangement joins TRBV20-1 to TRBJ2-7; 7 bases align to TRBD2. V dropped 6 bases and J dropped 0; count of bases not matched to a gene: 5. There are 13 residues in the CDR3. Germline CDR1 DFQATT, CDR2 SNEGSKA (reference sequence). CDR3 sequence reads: CSAPLAASYEQYF. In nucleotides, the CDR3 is TGCAGTGCCCCTCTAGCGGCCTCCTACGAGCAGTACTTC.

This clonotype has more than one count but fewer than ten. The chain's CDR3 is CASRLGGGTPDEQYF. The CDR3 DNA follows: TGTGCCAGCAGGTTGGGGGGGGGAACCCCCGATGAGCAGTACTTC. The V gene is TRBV28, the J gene TRBJ2-7; 7 nucleotides align to TRBD2. J lost 7 bases, V lost 6 bases, and 15 bases had no gene match. The CDR3 loop spans 15 amino acids. Germline V lookup: CDR1 MDHEN, CDR2 SYDVKM.

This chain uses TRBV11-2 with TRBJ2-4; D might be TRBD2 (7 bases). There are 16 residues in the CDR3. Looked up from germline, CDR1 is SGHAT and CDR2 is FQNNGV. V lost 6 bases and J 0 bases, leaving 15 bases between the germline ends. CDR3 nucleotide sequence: TGTGCCAGCAGTTTCCCGGGGGGCCCAGCCAAAAACATTCAGTACTTC. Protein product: CASSFPGGPAKNIQYF.

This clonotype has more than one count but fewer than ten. The CDR3 region has the DNA TGTGCCAGCAGCTTGAAAGGGGGCCAAGAGACCCAGTACTTC. This codes for CASSLKGGQETQYF. The chain has TRBV7-9 and TRBJ2-5; a weak D match, TRBD1 (6 bases). CDR3 size: 14 residues. V gave up 3 bases and J gave up 1 base, with 9 bases separating them. Germline-derived CDR1 and CDR2 are SEHNR and FQNEAQ (reference sequence). Complete variable domain (other parts from reference TRBV7-9 and TRBJ2-5): DTGVSQNPRHKITKRGQNVTFRCDPISEHNRLYWYRQTLGQGPEFLTYFQNEAQLEKSRLLSDRFSAERPKGSFSTLEIQRTEQGDSAMYLCASSLKGGQETQYFGPGTRLLVL.

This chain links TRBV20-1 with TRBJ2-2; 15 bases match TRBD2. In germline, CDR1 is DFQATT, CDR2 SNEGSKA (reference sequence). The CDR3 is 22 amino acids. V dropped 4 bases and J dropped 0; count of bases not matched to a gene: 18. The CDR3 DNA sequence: TGCAGTGCTATTCTTAGTTTGTCGATCGGGACTAGCGGGAGGACGAACACCGGGGAGCTGTTTTTT. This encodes CSAILSLSIGTSGRTNTGELFF.

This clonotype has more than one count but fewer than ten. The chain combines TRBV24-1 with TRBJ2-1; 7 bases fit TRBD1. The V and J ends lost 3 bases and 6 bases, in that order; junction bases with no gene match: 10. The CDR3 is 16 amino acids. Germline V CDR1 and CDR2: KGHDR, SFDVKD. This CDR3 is CATSDRQGSEVNEQFF. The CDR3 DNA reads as TGTGCCACCAGTGATCGACAGGGATCAGAGGTCAATGAGCAGTTCTTC.

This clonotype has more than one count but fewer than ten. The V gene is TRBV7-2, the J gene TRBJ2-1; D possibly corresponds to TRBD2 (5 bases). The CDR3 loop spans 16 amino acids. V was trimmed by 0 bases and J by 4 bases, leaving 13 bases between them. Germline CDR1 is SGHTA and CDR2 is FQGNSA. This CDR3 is CASSLAGSGPYNEQFF. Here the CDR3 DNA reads TGTGCCAGCAGCTTAGCAGGCAGCGGCCCTTACAATGAGCAGTTCTTC. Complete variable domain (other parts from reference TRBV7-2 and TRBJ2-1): GAGVSQSPSNKVTEKGKDVELRCDPISGHTALYWYRQSLGQGLEFLIYFQGNSAPDKSGLPSDRFSAERTGGSVSTLTIQRTQQEDSAVYLCASSLAGSGPYNEQFFGPGTRLTVL.

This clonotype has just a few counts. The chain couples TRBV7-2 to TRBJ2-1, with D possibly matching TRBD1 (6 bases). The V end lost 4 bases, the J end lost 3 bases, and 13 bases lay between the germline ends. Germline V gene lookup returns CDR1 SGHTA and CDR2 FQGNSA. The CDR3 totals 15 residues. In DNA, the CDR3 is TGTGCCAGCAGCTCTCCAGGGGTATTCTACAATGAGCAGTTCTTC. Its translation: CASSSPGVFYNEQFF.

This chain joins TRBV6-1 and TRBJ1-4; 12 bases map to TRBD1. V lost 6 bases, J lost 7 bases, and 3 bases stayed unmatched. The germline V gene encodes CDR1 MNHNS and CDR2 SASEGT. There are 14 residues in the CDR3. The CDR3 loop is CASRGTGGVEKLFF. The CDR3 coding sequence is TGTGCCAGCAGGGGGACAGGGGGCGTTGAAAAACTGTTTTTT.

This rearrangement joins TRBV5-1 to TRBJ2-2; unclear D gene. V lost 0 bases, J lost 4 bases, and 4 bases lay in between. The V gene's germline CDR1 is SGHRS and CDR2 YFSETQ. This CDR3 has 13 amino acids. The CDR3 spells CASSLDSTGELFF. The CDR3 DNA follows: TGCGCCAGCAGCTTGGACAGCACCGGGGAGCTGTTTTTT.

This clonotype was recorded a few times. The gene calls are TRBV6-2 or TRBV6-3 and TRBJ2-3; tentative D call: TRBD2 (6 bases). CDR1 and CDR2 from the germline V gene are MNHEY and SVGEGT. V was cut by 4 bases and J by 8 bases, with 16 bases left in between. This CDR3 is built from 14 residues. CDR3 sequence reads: CASSSLRDSATQYF. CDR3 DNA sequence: TGTGCCAGCAGTTCTCTCCGGGACTCGGCTACGCAGTATTTT.

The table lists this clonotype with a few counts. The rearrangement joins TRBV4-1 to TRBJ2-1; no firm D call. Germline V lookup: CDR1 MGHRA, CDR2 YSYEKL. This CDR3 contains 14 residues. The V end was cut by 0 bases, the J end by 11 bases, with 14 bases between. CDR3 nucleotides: TGCGCCAGCAGCCAAGAGGAAAATAGTCACAAGCAGTTCTTC. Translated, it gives CASSQEENSHKQFF.

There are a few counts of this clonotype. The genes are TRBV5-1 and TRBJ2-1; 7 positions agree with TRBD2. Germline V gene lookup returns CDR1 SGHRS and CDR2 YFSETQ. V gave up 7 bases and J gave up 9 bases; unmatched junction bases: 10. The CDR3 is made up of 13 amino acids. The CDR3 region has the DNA TGCGCCAGCGGGAGGGTAGGCCTTGGTGAGCAGTTCTTC. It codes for CASGRVGLGEQFF.

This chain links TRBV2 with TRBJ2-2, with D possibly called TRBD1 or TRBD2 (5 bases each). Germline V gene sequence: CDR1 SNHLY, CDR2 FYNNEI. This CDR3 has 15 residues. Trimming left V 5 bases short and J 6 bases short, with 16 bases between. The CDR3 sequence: CASSIGTAKSGELFF. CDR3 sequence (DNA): TGTGCCAGCAGTATTGGGACCGCAAAGTCCGGGGAGCTGTTTTTT.

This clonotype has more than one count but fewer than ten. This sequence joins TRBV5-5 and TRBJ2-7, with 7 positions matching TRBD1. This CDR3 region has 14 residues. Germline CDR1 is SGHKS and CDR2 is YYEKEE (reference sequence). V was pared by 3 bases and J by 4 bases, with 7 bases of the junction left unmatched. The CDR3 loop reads CASSYDRDGYEQYF. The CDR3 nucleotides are TGTGCCAGCAGCTACGACAGGGACGGTTACGAGCAGTACTTC.

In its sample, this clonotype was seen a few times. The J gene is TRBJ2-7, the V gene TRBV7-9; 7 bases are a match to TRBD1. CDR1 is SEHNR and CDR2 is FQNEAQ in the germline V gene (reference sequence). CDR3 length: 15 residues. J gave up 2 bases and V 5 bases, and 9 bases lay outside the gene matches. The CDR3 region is CASSPQLQGAYEQYF. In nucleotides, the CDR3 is TGTGCCAGCAGCCCCCAGCTTCAGGGGGCCTACGAGCAGTACTTC.